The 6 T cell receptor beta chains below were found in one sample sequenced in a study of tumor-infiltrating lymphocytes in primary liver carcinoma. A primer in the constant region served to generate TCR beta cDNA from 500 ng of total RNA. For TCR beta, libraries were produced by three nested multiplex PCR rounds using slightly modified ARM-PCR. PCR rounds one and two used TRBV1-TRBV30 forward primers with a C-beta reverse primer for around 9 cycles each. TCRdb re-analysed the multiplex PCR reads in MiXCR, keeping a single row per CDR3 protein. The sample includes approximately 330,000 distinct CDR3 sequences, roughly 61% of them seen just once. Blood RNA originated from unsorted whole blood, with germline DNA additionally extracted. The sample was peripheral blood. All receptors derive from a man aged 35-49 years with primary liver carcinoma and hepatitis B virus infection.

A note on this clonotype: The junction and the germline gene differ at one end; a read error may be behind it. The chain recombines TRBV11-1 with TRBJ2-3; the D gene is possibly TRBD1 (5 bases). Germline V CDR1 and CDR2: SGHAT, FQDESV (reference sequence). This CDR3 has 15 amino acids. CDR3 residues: CASTLSRARPDTQYF. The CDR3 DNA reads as TGTGCCAGCACCTTAAGCAGGGCGAGACCAGATACGCAGTATTTT.

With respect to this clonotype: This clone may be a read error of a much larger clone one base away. The CDR3 spells CASGQHCEQYF. The CDR3 DNA is TGTGCCAGCGGGCAACACTGCGAGCAGTACTTC. This rearrangement joins TRBV6-1 to TRBJ2-7; unclear D gene. Germline-derived CDR1 and CDR2 are MNHNS and SASEGT. CDR3 length: 11 residues. Trimming took off 8 bases at V and 6 bases at J, with 11 bases between the two ends.

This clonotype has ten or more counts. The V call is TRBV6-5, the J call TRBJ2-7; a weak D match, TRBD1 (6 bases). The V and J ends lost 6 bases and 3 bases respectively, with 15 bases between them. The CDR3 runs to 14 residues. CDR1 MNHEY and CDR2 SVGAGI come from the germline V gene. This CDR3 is CASSYEGRGYEQYF. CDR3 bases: TGTGCCAGCAGCTACGAGGGCAGGGGCTACGAGCAGTACTTC.

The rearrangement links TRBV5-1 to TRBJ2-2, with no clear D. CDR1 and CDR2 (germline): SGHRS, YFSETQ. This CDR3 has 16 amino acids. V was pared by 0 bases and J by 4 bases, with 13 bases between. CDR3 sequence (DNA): TGCGCCAGCAGCTTGGTTTCCCTAGTGGCCACCGGGGAGCTGTTTTTT. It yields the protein CASSLVSLVATGELFF.

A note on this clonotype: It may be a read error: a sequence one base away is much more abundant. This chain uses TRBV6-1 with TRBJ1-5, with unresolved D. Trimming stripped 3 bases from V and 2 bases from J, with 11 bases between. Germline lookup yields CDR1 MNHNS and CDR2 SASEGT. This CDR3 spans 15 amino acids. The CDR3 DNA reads TGTGCCAGCAGTGACGTTAGGGCTGGCAATCAGCCCCAGCATTTT. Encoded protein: CASSDVRAGNQPQHF.

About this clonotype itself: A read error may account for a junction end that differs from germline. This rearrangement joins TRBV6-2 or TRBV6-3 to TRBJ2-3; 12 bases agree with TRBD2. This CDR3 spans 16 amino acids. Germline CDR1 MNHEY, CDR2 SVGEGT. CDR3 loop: CANSNVLAGGADTQYF. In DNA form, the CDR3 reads TGTGCCAACAGTAACGTACTAGCGGGAGGCGCAGATACGCAGTATTTT.